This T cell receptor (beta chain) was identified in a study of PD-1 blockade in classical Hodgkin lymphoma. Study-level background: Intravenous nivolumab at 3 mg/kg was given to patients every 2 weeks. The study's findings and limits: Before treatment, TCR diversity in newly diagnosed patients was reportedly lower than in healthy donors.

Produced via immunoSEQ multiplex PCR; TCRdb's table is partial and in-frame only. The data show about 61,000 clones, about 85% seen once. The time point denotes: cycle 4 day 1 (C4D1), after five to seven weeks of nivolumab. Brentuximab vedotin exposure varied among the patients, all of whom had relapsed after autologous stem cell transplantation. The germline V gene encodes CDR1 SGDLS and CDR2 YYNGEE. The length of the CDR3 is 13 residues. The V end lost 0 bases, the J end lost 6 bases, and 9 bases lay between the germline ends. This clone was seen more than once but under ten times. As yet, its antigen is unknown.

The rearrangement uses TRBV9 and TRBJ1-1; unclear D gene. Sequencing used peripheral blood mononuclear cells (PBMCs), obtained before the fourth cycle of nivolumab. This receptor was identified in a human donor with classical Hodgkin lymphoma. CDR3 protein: CASSVDLIPEAFF. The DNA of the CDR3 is TGTGCCAGCAGCGTAGATCTTATTCCTGAAGCTTTCTTT.